This passage covers 8 T cell receptor beta chains from one sample sequenced in a study of CD8 T cells in Susac syndrome. RNA in amounts of roughly 0.5 to 1 ug was reverse transcribed with random hexamers. TCRdb re-derived calls from the immunoSEQ multiplex PCR reads in MiXCR, one entry per CDR3 protein. There are about 180,000 distinct CDR3 sequences in the sample; roughly 95% occur only once, and about 0.15% lies in the top ten. Sequenced material: CD8+ T cells from PBMCs. These receptors were collected from a human donor with multiple sclerosis.

J is TRBJ2-3 and V is TRBV24-1, with D unresolved. CDR1 is KGHDR, CDR2 SFDVKD, per germline. Trimming left V 3 bases short and J 6 bases short, with 12 bases between. The CDR3 totals 14 residues. In DNA, the CDR3 is TGTGCCACCAGTGATCTCGATTCGGTGGATACGCAGTATTTT. It is translated as CATSDLDSVDTQYF.

The chain is built from TRBV5-1 and TRBJ1-2; tentatively, D is TRBD1 (5 bases). The CDR3 has 13 amino acids. Trimming left V 5 bases short and J 7 bases short, with 15 bases between. Germline V gene lookup returns CDR1 SGHRS and CDR2 YFSETQ. CDR3 amino acids: CASSPAGFGGYTF. DNA for the CDR3: TGCGCCAGCAGTCCCGCAGGGTTCGGTGGCTACACCTTC.

The V call is TRBV7-9, the J call TRBJ2-7; 8 bases are a match to TRBD2. CDR1 is SEHNR, CDR2 FQNEAQ, per germline (reference sequence). V was clipped by 4 bases and J by 2 bases; unmatched bases: 7. The CDR3 spans 15 residues. Here the CDR3 DNA reads TGTGCCAGCAGCTCGATAAGCGGGAGAGCCTACGAGCAGTACTTC. Translated, it gives CASSSISGRAYEQYF.

The rearrangement joins TRBV5-6 to TRBJ1-5; TRBD1 might be the D (5 bases). The CDR3 is 14 residues long. CDR1 and CDR2 from the germline V gene are SGHDT and YYEEEE. V was pared by 2 bases and J by 3 bases, with 9 bases between. Here the CDR3 DNA reads TGTGCCAGCAGCTTCGGGGACGCCAATCAGCCCCAGCATTTT. Encoded protein: CASSFGDANQPQHF.

This sequence joins TRBV7-9 and TRBJ2-7; TRBD1 agrees at 8 bases. Per germline, CDR1 SEHNR and CDR2 FQNEAQ (reference sequence). V was clipped by 3 bases and J by 3 bases; unmatched bases: 7. This CDR3 is built from 15 residues. CDR3 DNA sequence: TGTGCCAGCAGCTTCATCCCCGGGACAGGCTACGAGCAGTACTTC. It translates to CASSFIPGTGYEQYF.

The chain employs TRBV25-1 and TRBJ1-5; D gene uncertain. The CDR3 contains 13 residues. V lost 3 bases and J 9 bases, leaving 12 bases between the germline ends. CDR1 is MGHDK, CDR2 SYGVNS, per germline. CDR3: CASSEDGVRPQHF. CDR3 in DNA: TGTGCCAGCAGTGAGGACGGCGTCCGGCCCCAGCATTTT.

The CDR3 spells CASSLTPSAAYEQYF. CDR3 DNA sequence: TGTGCCAGCAGTTTAACACCCTCTGCTGCCTACGAGCAGTACTTC. V gene TRBV28 combines with J gene TRBJ2-7; D is ambiguous. The CDR3 totals 15 residues. Trimming removed 2 bases from V and 2 bases from J, with 13 bases in between. The germline V gene has CDR1 MDHEN and CDR2 SYDVKM.

The chain has TRBV29-1 and TRBJ2-1; 11 bases align to TRBD2. CDR3 size: 15 residues. Germline lookup yields CDR1 SQVTM and CDR2 ANQGSEA. After removal of 5 bases from V and 4 bases from J, the junction contained 7 bases not matched to a gene. The CDR3, as DNA: TGCAGCGTTTATGTACTAGCGGGAGTATACAATGAGCAGTTCTTC. This encodes CSVYVLAGVYNEQFF.